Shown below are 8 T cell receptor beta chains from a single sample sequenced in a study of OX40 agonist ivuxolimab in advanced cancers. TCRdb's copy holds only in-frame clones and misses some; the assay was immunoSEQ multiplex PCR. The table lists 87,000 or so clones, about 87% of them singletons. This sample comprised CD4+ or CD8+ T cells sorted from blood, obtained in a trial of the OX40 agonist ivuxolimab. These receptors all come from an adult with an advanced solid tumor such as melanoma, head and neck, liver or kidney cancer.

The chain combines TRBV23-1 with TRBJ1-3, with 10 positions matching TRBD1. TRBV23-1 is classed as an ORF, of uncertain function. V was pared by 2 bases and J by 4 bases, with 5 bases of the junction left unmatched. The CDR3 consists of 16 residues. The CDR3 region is CASSQRDRGRGNTIYF. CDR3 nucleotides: TGCGCCAGCAGTCAAAGGGACAGGGGCCGAGGAAACACCATATATTTT.

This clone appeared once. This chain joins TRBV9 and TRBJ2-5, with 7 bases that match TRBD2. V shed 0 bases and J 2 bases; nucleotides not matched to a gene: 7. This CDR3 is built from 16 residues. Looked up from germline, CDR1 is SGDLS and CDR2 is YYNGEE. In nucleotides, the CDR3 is TGTGCCAGCAGCGTAGGTACCAGCGGGATTCAAGAGACCCAGTACTTC. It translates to CASSVGTSGIQETQYF.

The CDR3 here is CASRGGSSYNEQFF. The CDR3 region has the DNA TGTGCCAGCAGGGGCGGGAGCTCCTACAATGAGCAGTTCTTC. The V and J genes are TRBV5-8 and TRBJ2-1; 7 bases align to TRBD2. CDR1 is SGHTS and CDR2 is YDEGEE in the germline V gene. The J segment lost 0 bases and the V segment lost 5 bases, leaving 2 bases of the junction unmatched. This CDR3 region has 14 residues.

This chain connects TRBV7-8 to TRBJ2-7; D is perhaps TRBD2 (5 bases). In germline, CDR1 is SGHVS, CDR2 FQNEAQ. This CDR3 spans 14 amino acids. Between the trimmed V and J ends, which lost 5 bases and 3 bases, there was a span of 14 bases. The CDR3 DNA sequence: TGTGCCAGCAGCCGAGGGTTGCGCGGCTACGAGCAGTACTTC. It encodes CASSRGLRGYEQYF.

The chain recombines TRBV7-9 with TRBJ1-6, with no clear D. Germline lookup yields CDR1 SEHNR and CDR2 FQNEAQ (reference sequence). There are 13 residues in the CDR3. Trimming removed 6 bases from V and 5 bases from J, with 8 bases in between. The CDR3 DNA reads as TGTGCCAGCAGTCGTAGTGATAATTCACCCCTCCACTTT. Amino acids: CASSRSDNSPLHF.

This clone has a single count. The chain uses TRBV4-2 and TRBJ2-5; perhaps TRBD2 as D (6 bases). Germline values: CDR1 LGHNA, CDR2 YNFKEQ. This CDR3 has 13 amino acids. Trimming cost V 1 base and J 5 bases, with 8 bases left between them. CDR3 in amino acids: CASSQVGGETQYF. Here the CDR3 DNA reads TGTGCCAGCAGCCAAGTTGGAGGGGAGACCCAGTACTTC.

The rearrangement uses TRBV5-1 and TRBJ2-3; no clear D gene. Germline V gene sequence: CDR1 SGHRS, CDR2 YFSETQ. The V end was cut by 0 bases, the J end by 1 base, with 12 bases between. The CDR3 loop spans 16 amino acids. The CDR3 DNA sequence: TGCGCCAGCAGCTTGGAGGCGCGACCGGGCACAGATACGCAGTATTTT. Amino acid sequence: CASSLEARPGTDTQYF.

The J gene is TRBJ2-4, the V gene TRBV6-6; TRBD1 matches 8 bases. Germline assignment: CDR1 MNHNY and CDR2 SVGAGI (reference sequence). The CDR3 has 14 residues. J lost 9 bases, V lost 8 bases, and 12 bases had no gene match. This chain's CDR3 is CASLPDRAVGIQYF. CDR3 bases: TGTGCCAGCCTTCCGGACAGGGCAGTAGGCATTCAGTACTTC.